This paragraph reports one T cell receptor (beta chain). Its antigen is undetermined. The record originates from a study of cytomegalovirus exposure and HLA in healthy donors. Both 60 Vbeta primers and 13 Jbeta primers went into the PCR. TCRdb keeps only in-frame clones here, not all; method: immunoSEQ multiplex PCR. The top ten hold roughly 1.5% of the sample, which has under 150,000 clones, 60% to 85% seen once. The CDR3 has 13 amino acids. The germline V and J ends were trimmed by 1 base and 6 bases, with 8 bases remaining between them. Looked up from germline, CDR1 is SGHDN and CDR2 is FVKESK. Study-wide points: An assumption of roughly uniform sequencing depth across donors underlay the presence/absence analyses. After further analysis at a later stage, 16,951 TCR beta sequences were associated with HLA alleles at 0.05 false discovery rate. HLA-A and HLA-B allele assignments for most subjects were reportedly predicted accurately using TCR beta sequences. Confirmation in vitro established that a few CMV-associated chains were specific for CMV antigens.

The chain recombines TRBV14 with TRBJ2-3; D gene ambiguous. Sequencing used PBMCs. This clonotype originated in a woman aged 18-35 years in good health and CMV-seronegative. The CDR3 region has the DNA TGTGCCAGCAGCCAAGTTGCGGTGGATACGCAGTATTTT. Translating gives CASSQVAVDTQYF.